The clone carrying this T cell receptor (beta chain) was seen a handful of times. What it binds is not known. Germline V gene data show CDR1 as DFQATT and CDR2 as SNEGSKA (reference sequence). The CDR3 length is 16 residues. Trimming stripped 0 bases from V and 4 bases from J, with 13 bases between. The data originate from a study of identical twins. Findings and limits, study-wide: Clonotypes of the beta chain that were abundant in cord blood carried fewer insertions (memory repertoires showed none).

TCRdb itself ran the 5' RACE reads through MiXCR, one entry per CDR3 protein. The sample carries 750,000 to 950,000 distinct CDR3 sequences, 9% to 15% recorded once. Each donor (without exception) was a healthy Caucasian. These same data were also listed under a study on yellow fever vaccine responses in identical twins.

Sequencing was performed on PBMCs. The source of this sequence is a woman between 18 and 29 years old in good health. The chain uses TRBV20-1 and TRBJ1-6; D perhaps matches TRBD1 (6 bases). CDR3 bases: TGCAGTGCTAGAGATTATTCGACAGGATATAATTCACCCCTCCACTTT. It encodes CSARDYSTGYNSPLHF.